Reported below is one T cell receptor beta chain. This sample is part of a study of shared clonotypes between healthy human individuals. Per the authors' pipeline: From ImmunoSEQ came sequences covering only the junction and carrying no quality scores, so filtering differed. Data came from immunoSEQ multiplex PCR; TCRdb stores just in-frame clones and leaves some out. That table gives V, J and clone size, and the DNA gave D and trimming. The data hold roughly 760,000 clones, with approximately 79% observed a single time. The receptor was isolated from a woman in her twenties or thirties in good health. Input material: memory CD4+ T cells sorted from blood. Stated subset: CD45RA-negative fraction.

The CDR3 sequence: CASSPEAGFSYEQYF. The DNA of the CDR3 is TGCGCCAGCAGCCCAGAAGCGGGTTTCTCCTACGAGCAGTACTTC. The chain couples TRBV5-1 to TRBJ2-7; D may be TRBD2 (6 bases). The CDR3 is 15 residues long. Germline V lookup: CDR1 SGHRS, CDR2 YFSETQ. Trimming pared 4 bases from V and 0 bases from J, leaving 14 bases between.